This T cell receptor (beta chain) was observed in a study of blood T cell repertoires in COVID-19. Study-wide context: COVID-19 samples collected from the United States, Italy and Spain covered acute and convalescent phases. PBMCs, B-cell-depleted T cells, or T cells were the source of the cDNA or gDNA that made up the material.

Only in-frame clones appear in the TCRdb table, and some are missing; sequencing was by immunoSEQ multiplex PCR. The sample consists of about 400,000 clones, around 90% of them appearing once. CDR1 is SGHRS, CDR2 YFSETQ, per germline. V shed 4 bases and J 4 bases; nucleotides not matched to a gene: 11. The CDR3 has 15 residues. The chain is built from TRBV5-1 and TRBJ2-7, with 7 positions matching TRBD1. The sequenced material came from peripheral blood. The sequence was collected from a human donor in a cohort sampled during active COVID-19. CDR3 loop: CASSPSGTAVYEQYF. CDR3 sequence (DNA): TGCGCCAGCAGCCCGTCCGGGACAGCGGTTTACGAGCAGTACTTC. The full variable domain, in which reference TRBV5-1 and TRBJ2-7 provide the parts outside the CDR3, is KAGVTQTPRYLIKTRGQQVTLSCSPISGHRSVSWYQQTPGQGLQFLFEYFSETQRNKGNFPGRFSGRQFSNSRSEMNVSTLELGDSALYLCASSPSGTAVYEQYFGPGTRLTVT.